Listed below are T cell receptor beta chains from one sample, sequenced in a study of early T cells in non-severe SARS-CoV-2 infection. From the 5' RACE reads, TCRdb called clonotypes with MiXCR, one entry per CDR3 protein. The sample has tens of thousands of distinct CDR3 sequences, approximately 12% seen once. The sequencing here drew on whole blood, taken at baseline. Receptors originate from an adult who was a healthcare worker with PCR-confirmed SARS-CoV-2 infection or an uninfected control (not recorded which). CDR3s include the opening cysteine and the closing phenylalanine or tryptophan. The D gene is left open where the match is weak. Only some rows state a clone size, as once, few, many or a class for expanded clones.

clone size	V gene	J gene	D gene	CDR3 protein	CDR3 DNA
few	TRBV29-1	TRBJ2-1	NA	CSVVTVGSYKEQSF	TGCAGCGTTGTTACGGTAGGGTCCTACAAGGAGCAGTCCTTC
NA	TRBV11-2	TRBJ2-3	NA	CASSSSTGYSTDTQYF	TGTGCCAGCAGCTCCTCAACAGGTTACTCCACAGATACGCAGTATTTT
many	TRBV11-2	TRBJ2-5	NA	CASSLTGETQYF	TGTGCCAGCAGCTTGACCGGAGAGACCCAGTACTTC
many	TRBV18	TRBJ1-4	NA	CASSPGANGEKLFF	TGTGCCAGCTCACCCGGAGCGAATGGGGAAAAACTGTTTTTT
few	TRBV30	TRBJ1-2	TRBD1	CAWARQGGNYGYTF	TGTGCCTGGGCCAGACAGGGAGGAAACTATGGCTACACCTTC
few	TRBV18	TRBJ2-2	NA	CASSVTDFTGELFF	TGTGCCAGCTCAGTTACAGATTTCACCGGGGAGCTGTTTTTT
many	TRBV7-6	TRBJ2-7	TRBD1	CASSPLWGQGTYEQYF	TGTGCCAGCAGCCCTTTGTGGGGACAGGGCACCTACGAGCAGTACTTC
NA	TRBV12-3/TRBV12-4	TRBJ1-1	NA	CASSFLRGNTEAFF	TGTGCCAGCAGTTTTCTTCGCGGGAACACTGAAGCTTTCTTT
few	TRBV7-9	TRBJ2-7	NA	CASSSRGGYEQYF	TGTGCCAGCAGCTCCCGTGGGGGGTACGAGCAGTACTTC
many	TRBV2	TRBJ2-3	TRBD2	CASRSGLASTDTQYF	TGTGCCAGCAGAAGTGGACTAGCGAGCACAGATACGCAGTATTTT
few	TRBV5-8	TRBJ2-5	NA	CASSHGSKTQYF	TGTGCCAGCAGCCACGGCTCGAAGACCCAGTACTTC
many	TRBV27	TRBJ2-7	TRBD2	CASSSLAGGPGPYEQYF	TGTGCCAGCAGTTCCTTAGCGGGAGGGCCGGGGCCCTACGAGCAGTACTTC
few	TRBV19	TRBJ1-2	NA	CASSIDLDYGYTF	TGTGCCAGTAGTATAGATCTGGACTATGGCTACACCTTC
NA	TRBV3-1	TRBJ1-6	NA	CASSRGGRDSPLHF	TGTGCCAGCAGCCGAGGGGGGCGAGATTCACCCCTCCACTTT
few	TRBV7-9	TRBJ2-5	NA	CASSLGVVSQETQYF	TGTGCCAGCAGCTTAGGGGTGGTCAGCCAAGAGACCCAGTACTTC
many	TRBV12-3/TRBV12-4	TRBJ1-6	TRBD1	CASSLRRGHSPLHF	TGTGCCAGCAGTTTGAGAAGGGGGCATTCACCCCTCCACTTT
NA	TRBV27	TRBJ2-7	TRBD1	CASRRTGDDEQYF	TGTGCCAGCAGGAGGACAGGGGACGACGAGCAGTACTTC
few	TRBV29-1	TRBJ2-2	NA	CSGMGLLGGELFF	TGCAGCGGAATGGGACTCCTGGGCGGGGAGCTGTTTTTT
NA	TRBV29-1	TRBJ2-3	NA	CSVGGGSGTDTQYF	TGCAGCGTCGGGGGCGGGAGTGGCACAGATACGCAGTATTTT
many	TRBV7-3	TRBJ1-2	NA	CASSLANNYGYTF	TGTGCCAGCAGCTTAGCCAATAACTATGGCTACACCTTC
few	TRBV28	TRBJ2-7	NA	CASSLGIRALPPYEQYF	TGTGCCAGCAGCCTAGGGATCAGGGCACTACCCCCCTACGAGCAGTACTTC
few	TRBV18	TRBJ2-7	NA	CASSPGVSYEQYF	TGTGCCAGCTCACCCGGGGTGTCCTACGAGCAGTACTTC
few	TRBV30	TRBJ2-3	TRBD2	CAWSGNGRDTQYF	TGTGCCTGGAGTGGGAACGGGAGGGATACGCAGTATTTT
few	TRBV5-1	TRBJ2-5	NA	CASSLGEFQETQYF	TGCGCCAGCAGCTTGGGGGAATTCCAAGAGACCCAGTACTTC
NA	TRBV27	TRBJ2-2	NA	CASSLYQGRGGELFF	TGTGCCAGCAGTTTATATCAGGGGCGAGGCGGGGAGCTGTTTTTT